The 19 T cell receptor beta chains below come from one sample, sequenced in a study of siplizumab effects on memory and regulatory T cells. Here immunoSEQ multiplex PCR was the method, and the copy in TCRdb shows in-frame clones only, minus some. Of about 110,000 clones in the sample, 92% were seen once. The sequencing input was Tregs sorted from blood. The source is a human donor in good health.

This sequence joins TRBV4-1 and TRBJ2-2; D tentatively fits TRBD1 or TRBD2 (5 bases each). Germline values: CDR1 MGHRA, CDR2 YSYEKL. The CDR3 consists of 16 residues. Trimming shortened V by 10 bases and J by 4 bases, and 22 bases separated the two germline ends. The CDR3 region is CAKLKGTKLGTGELFF. DNA of the CDR3: TGCGCCAAACTAAAGGGGACCAAACTCGGCACCGGGGAGCTGTTTTTT.

The chain couples TRBV15 to TRBJ2-1; TRBD2 agrees at 8 bases. The V segment lost 5 bases and the J segment 4 bases; nucleotides outside the gene matches: 1. CDR3 length equals 13 residues. The germline CDR1 and CDR2 sequences are LNHNV and YYDKDF (reference sequence). CDR3 region: CATSLAGYNEQFF. CDR3 sequence (DNA): TGTGCCACCAGCTTAGCGGGGTACAATGAGCAGTTCTTC. The entire variable domain, with the rest obtained from reference TRBV15 and TRBJ2-1, is as follows: DAMVIQNPRYQVTQFGKPVTLSCSQTLNHNVMYWYQQKSSQAPKLLFHYYDKDFNNEADTPDNFQSRRPNTSFCFLDIRSPGLGDTAMYLCATSLAGYNEQFFGPGTRLTVL.

The gene calls are TRBV11-2 and TRBJ1-5; no definite D call. Germline CDR1 is SGHAT and CDR2 is FQNNGV. V was shortened by 5 bases and J by 7 bases, with 12 bases between the two germline ends. This CDR3 has 13 amino acids. The CDR3, as DNA: TGTGCCAGCAGCCACTCCCCTCGGCAGCCCCAGCATTTT. Translating it yields CASSHSPRQPQHF.

The chain joins TRBV25-1 to TRBJ1-6; the D is unclear. The germline V gene encodes CDR1 MGHDK and CDR2 SYGVNS. CDR3 size: 13 residues. Between the trimmed V and J ends, which lost 6 bases and 8 bases, there was a span of 11 bases. CDR3 in amino acids: CASRAVNYSPLHF. In nucleotides, the CDR3 is TGTGCCAGCAGGGCAGTAAATTATTCACCCCTCCACTTT.

The V gene is TRBV4-1, the J gene TRBJ2-5; TRBD1 agrees at 7 bases. The germline gives CDR1 MGHRA, CDR2 YSYEKL. This CDR3 comprises 15 residues. V shed 1 base, J shed 4 bases, and the junction held 6 bases outside the gene matches. The CDR3 loop is CASSQVQGVSETQYF. As DNA, the CDR3 is TGCGCCAGCAGCCAAGTGCAGGGGGTTTCAGAGACCCAGTACTTC.

The chain has TRBV9 and TRBJ2-5; D might be TRBD2 (5 bases). Germline V gives CDR1 SGDLS, CDR2 YYNGEE. The CDR3 runs 15 residues. The ends were cut back, 0 bases at V and 5 bases at J, with 14 bases in the middle. CDR3 sequence (DNA): TGTGCCAGCAGCGTAGCTGGGTTGAGGAGGGAGACCCAGTACTTC. Protein sequence: CASSVAGLRRETQYF.

V is TRBV5-4 and J is TRBJ1-3, with D possibly matching TRBD1 (5 bases). The CDR3 totals 15 residues. V was clipped by 0 bases and J by 0 bases, with 7 bases between them. CDR1 SGHNT and CDR2 YYREEE come from the germline V gene (reference sequence). The CDR3 is CASSLGQNSGNTIYF. The CDR3 nucleotides read TGTGCCAGCAGCTTGGGACAGAACTCTGGAAACACCATATATTTT.

V and J are TRBV27 and TRBJ2-2, with a possible D match to TRBD2 (6 bases). The V gene's germline CDR1 is MNHEY and CDR2 SMNVEV (reference sequence). V was trimmed by 3 bases and J by 2 bases, leaving 10 bases between them. The CDR3 sequence is 15 residues long. CDR3: CASSFVGGNTGELFF. The CDR3 DNA reads as TGTGCCAGCAGTTTTGTCGGGGGAAACACCGGGGAGCTGTTTTTT.

The chain combines TRBV25-1 with TRBJ2-3; possible D gene TRBD2, 5 bases. The V end was cut by 6 bases, the J end by 1 base, with 8 bases between. The germline V gene encodes CDR1 MGHDK and CDR2 SYGVNS. The CDR3 sequence is 13 residues long. The CDR3 nucleotides read TGTGCCAGCAGCGCCGGGGGCACAGATACGCAGTATTTT. This codes for CASSAGGTDTQYF.

The chain has TRBV5-4 and TRBJ2-7; D unclear. V lost 2 bases and J 2 bases, leaving 8 bases between the germline ends. This CDR3 comprises 13 residues. The germline gives CDR1 SGHNT, CDR2 YYREEE (reference sequence). CDR3 sequence: CASSFLQAYEQYF. Here the CDR3 DNA reads TGTGCCAGCAGCTTTTTGCAGGCCTACGAGCAGTACTTC.

V and J are TRBV6-4 and TRBJ1-1; D is unresolved. The CDR3 consists of 13 residues. Germline values: CDR1 MRHNA, CDR2 SNTAGT. The V end was cut by 0 bases, the J end by 3 bases, with 5 bases between. CDR3: CASSDSRYTEAFF. The DNA for the CDR3 is TGTGCCAGCAGTGACTCGAGGTACACTGAAGCTTTCTTT.

V is TRBV5-1 and J is TRBJ1-2; TRBD1 agrees at 9 bases. CDR3 size: 14 residues. Germline values: CDR1 SGHRS, CDR2 YFSETQ. J lost 6 bases, V lost 3 bases, and 6 bases had no gene match. Here the CDR3 reads CASSSQGARDGYTF. The CDR3 nucleotides read TGCGCCAGCAGCTCACAGGGGGCTAGGGATGGCTACACCTTC.

V is TRBV19 and J is TRBJ2-7; 9 nucleotides line up with TRBD2. J gave up 2 bases and V 1 base, and 6 bases lay outside the gene matches. Per germline, CDR1 LNHDA and CDR2 SQIVND (reference sequence). This CDR3 has 16 residues. DNA for the CDR3: TGTGCCAGTAGTATAGGGCCGACTAGCGGAACCTACGAGCAGTACTTC. Amino acids: CASSIGPTSGTYEQYF.

The CDR3 DNA follows: TGCGCCAGCCAATTACTAGCGAACTACAATGAGCAGTTCTTC. Protein: CASQLLANYNEQFF. The chain couples TRBV5-1 to TRBJ2-1; TRBD2 matches 7 bases. The germline V gene has CDR1 SGHRS and CDR2 YFSETQ. This CDR3 has 14 residues. V dropped 7 bases and J dropped 3; count of bases not matched to a gene: 7.

This CDR3 is CATSRESPGPYEQYF. CDR3 coding DNA: TGTGCCACCAGCAGAGAGAGCCCAGGCCCCTACGAGCAGTACTTC. The genes are TRBV15 and TRBJ2-7, with D unclear. The CDR3 extends over 15 amino acids. The ends were cut back, 0 bases at V and 2 bases at J, with 11 bases in the middle. Germline V CDR1 and CDR2: LNHNV, YYDKDF (reference sequence).

The chain combines TRBV18 with TRBJ1-6; 9 bases map to TRBD1. The J segment lost 10 bases and the V segment lost 4 bases, leaving 11 bases of the junction unmatched. Germline V lookup: CDR1 KGHSH, CDR2 LQKENI. The CDR3 consists of 16 residues. The DNA of the CDR3 is TGTGCCAGCTCACAAACCGGGACAGGGATATCATCACCCCTCCACTTT. This gives the protein CASSQTGTGISSPLHF.

The V gene is TRBV12-5, the J gene TRBJ2-2; TRBD2 agrees at 12 bases. The germline V gene has CDR1 LGHNT and CDR2 FRNRAP. There are 16 residues in the CDR3. The ends lost 3 bases at V and 8 bases at J; junction bases unmatched: 7. CDR3 nucleotides: TGTGCTAGTGGTTTAGGGTGGACTAGCGGGGTGGGGGAGCTGTTTTTT. As protein: CASGLGWTSGVGELFF.

The rearrangement uses TRBV4-2 and TRBJ2-2; D gene uncertain. Between the trimmed V and J ends, which lost 1 base and 6 bases, there was a span of 6 bases. The CDR3 runs 13 residues. CDR1 LGHNA and CDR2 YNFKEQ come from the germline V gene. The CDR3 loop is CASSQVAAGELFF. CDR3 nucleotides: TGTGCCAGCAGCCAAGTGGCAGCCGGGGAGCTGTTTTTT.

This sequence joins TRBV9 and TRBJ2-7, with D hard to call. Germline CDR1 and CDR2: SGDLS and YYNGEE. The V and J ends lost 0 bases and 2 bases respectively, with 9 bases between them. The CDR3 consists of 14 residues. The CDR3 is CASSVGPGPYEQYF. The DNA of the CDR3 is TGTGCCAGCAGCGTAGGTCCGGGCCCCTACGAGCAGTACTTC.